A single sample is the source of the 28 T cell receptor beta chains below, sequenced in a study of spatial heterogeneity in lung cancer (dated by TCRdb to about 2019). The library was prepared using 5' RACE. TCRdb names NextSeq 500 as the instrument used. TCRdb applied fastp at Q25 and MiXCR to the public reads, then kept only in-frame beta chains. Duplicate CDR3 protein sequences are folded into a single record with the most common DNA and genes. Recorded for this sample are over 90,000 distinct CDR3 sequences; over 8.5% of them occurred a single time. Of the sample, roughly 7.2% falls within the top ten clones. Read against the paper, the sample's time point label means: sample taken at primary tumor resection. TCR sequencing used whole RNA extracted from tumor and nontumor lung tissue, or from cryopreserved PBMC samples, without cell sorting. The source was PBMCs, collected at surgery. The receptors were sampled from a male donor with early-stage non-small cell lung cancer.

There are a few counts of this clonotype. The chain joins TRBV9 to TRBJ2-5, with D perhaps given as TRBD1 or TRBD2 (5 bases each). CDR1 and CDR2 from the germline V gene are SGDLS and YYNGEE. CDR3 size: 13 residues. V shed 1 base and J shed 5 bases, with 9 bases lying between them. The CDR3 here is CASSVIWGETQYF. Here the CDR3 DNA reads TGTGCCAGCAGCGTAATCTGGGGGGAGACCCAGTACTTC. Full variable domain (missing parts from reference TRBV9 and TRBJ2-5): DSGVTQTPKHLITATGQRVTLRCSPRSGDLSVYWYQQSLDQGLQFLIQYYNGEERAKGNILERFSAQQFPDLHSELNLSSLELGDSALYFCASSVIWGETQYFGPGTRLLVL.

This clonotype has a handful of counts. At one boundary the junction diverges from the germline segment, which might be a read error. This sequence joins TRBV12-3 or TRBV12-4 and TRBJ2-7; 10 bases match TRBD1. The length of the CDR3 is 12 residues. This CDR3 reads CASSYSGTGVDF. The CDR3 nucleotides read TGTGCCAGCAGTTACTCCGGGACAGGGGTGGACTTC.

This clonotype was found many times. The chain carries TRBV5-4 and TRBJ2-1; D uncertain. CDR3 length: 15 amino acids. Germline V CDR1 and CDR2: SGHNT, YYREEE (reference sequence). V was pared by 5 bases and J by 1 base, with 13 bases between. The CDR3 here is CASSSDVRSYNEQFF. Written as DNA, the CDR3 is TGTGCCAGCAGTTCGGATGTCAGGTCCTACAATGAGCAGTTCTTC.

This chain joins TRBV10-3 and TRBJ2-7; perhaps TRBD2 as D (5 bases). This CDR3 comprises 13 residues. The germline CDR1 and CDR2 sequences are ENHRY and SYGVKD. V dropped 2 bases and J dropped 2 bases, with 7 bases sitting between them. The CDR3 sequence: CAISEVEAYEQYF. The CDR3 nucleotides are TGTGCCATCAGTGAGGTGGAGGCCTACGAGCAGTACTTC.

A few counts support this clonotype. V is TRBV28 and J is TRBJ2-7, with TRBD2 as a possible D gene (5 bases). From germline, CDR1 is MDHEN and CDR2 SYDVKM. This CDR3 has 13 amino acids. Trimming cost V 5 bases and J 6 bases, with 14 bases left between them. CDR3 region: CASSIDPRGEQYF. The CDR3 region has the DNA TGTGCCAGCAGTATAGACCCCCGGGGCGAGCAGTACTTC.

The chain links TRBV28 to TRBJ2-7, with 9 positions matching TRBD1. Losses at the gene ends were 5 bases for V and 2 bases for J; bases not matched to a gene: 10. Germline V gene data show CDR1 as MDHEN and CDR2 as SYDVKM. This CDR3 contains 16 residues. Here the CDR3 DNA reads TGTGCCAGCAGTCGGACAGGGGTTAAAAGACCCTACGAGCAGTACTTC. This translates into CASSRTGVKRPYEQYF.

This clonotype appeared many times. This chain connects TRBV29-1 to TRBJ2-7; D is perhaps TRBD2 (5 bases). Trimming left V 3 bases short and J 2 bases short, with 14 bases between. Germline V gives CDR1 SQVTM, CDR2 ANQGSEA. This CDR3 has 14 amino acids. CDR3 sequence (DNA): TGCAGCGTTGATGTGGACGGGGTTACCTACGAGCAGTACTTC. It yields the protein CSVDVDGVTYEQYF.

V is TRBV28 and J is TRBJ2-5, with 8 positions matching TRBD1. The CDR3 is made up of 15 amino acids. Looked up from germline, CDR1 is MDHEN and CDR2 is SYDVKM. V dropped 3 bases and J dropped 4; count of bases not matched to a gene: 7. The CDR3 loop reads CASSFLQGELETQYF. Written as DNA, the CDR3 is TGTGCCAGCAGTTTTTTACAGGGGGAGTTAGAGACCCAGTACTTC.

V usage is TRBV7-2 and J usage is TRBJ2-7, with a weak D call TRBD2 (7 bases). V lost 1 base and J lost 4, with 20 bases in between. The CDR3 has 17 residues. Germline loops: CDR1 SGHTA, CDR2 FQGNSA. CDR3 sequence: CASSLERRGATTYEQYF. The CDR3 DNA reads TGTGCCAGCAGCTTAGAGAGACGGGGGGCCACCACTTACGAGCAGTACTTC.

This clonotype was counted between two and nine times. V and J are TRBV29-1 and TRBJ2-1; D is unresolved. Trimming left V 5 bases short and J 8 bases short, with 13 bases between. The CDR3 has 12 residues. Germline-derived CDR1 and CDR2 are SQVTM and ANQGSEA. The CDR3 region is CSVSDGLDEQFF. Here the CDR3 DNA reads TGCAGCGTTTCCGATGGTTTAGATGAGCAGTTCTTC.

This clonotype was seen a handful of times. This chain connects TRBV20-1 to TRBJ1-4; D is unresolved. CDR1 is DFQATT, CDR2 SNEGSKA, per germline (reference sequence). Trimming shortened V by 2 bases and J by 4 bases, and 11 bases separated the two germline ends. The CDR3 sequence is 14 residues long. In DNA, the CDR3 is TGCAGTGCTAGACCGGGGAAGGGTAATGAAAAACTGTTTTTT. It yields the protein CSARPGKGNEKLFF.

The rearrangement joins TRBV11-2 to TRBJ1-1; 8 bases align to TRBD1. The ends lost 8 bases at V and 8 bases at J; junction bases unmatched: 13. Per the germline V gene, CDR1 is SGHAT and CDR2 is FQNNGV. This CDR3 spans 14 amino acids. CDR3: CASLEGQGFGEAFF. The CDR3 DNA follows: TGTGCCAGCCTAGAAGGACAGGGTTTTGGGGAAGCTTTCTTT.

This chain joins TRBV28 and TRBJ2-1; D gene unclear. Per the germline V gene, CDR1 is MDHEN and CDR2 is SYDVKM. Deletions cut 1 base from V and 10 bases from J, with 14 bases between. CDR3 length: 14 residues. The CDR3 nucleotides read TGTGCCAGCAGTTTATCTCGCCAAATAGGGGAGCAGTTCTTC. This gives the protein CASSLSRQIGEQFF.

This chain connects TRBV3-1 to TRBJ2-2, with 7 bases lining up with TRBD1. CDR3 length: 13 amino acids. V shed 5 bases and J 4 bases; nucleotides not matched to a gene: 1. CDR1 and CDR2 (germline): LGHDT, YNNKEL (reference sequence). For the CDR3, the DNA is TGTGCCAGCAGCGACAGGGCCACCGGGGAGCTGTTTTTT. Translating gives CASSDRATGELFF. Variable domain in full (rest from reference TRBV3-1 and TRBJ2-2): DTAVSQTPKYLVTQMGNDKSIKCEQNLGHDTMYWYKQDSKKFLKIMFSYNNKELIINETVPNRFSPKSPDKAHLNLHINSLELGDSAVYFCASSDRATGELFFGEGSRLTVL.

This clonotype was seen ten or more times. The chain joins TRBV28 to TRBJ1-1; no clear D gene. CDR3 length equals 11 residues. Per germline, CDR1 MDHEN and CDR2 SYDVKM. DNA of the CDR3: TGTGCGGCGGGGTGGAACACTGAAGCTTTCTTT. Amino acids: CAAGWNTEAFF.

The chain links TRBV10-1 to TRBJ1-6; no definite D call. The V gene's germline CDR1 is WNHNN and CDR2 SYGVQD (reference sequence). The CDR3 is 12 residues long. Trimming removed 5 bases from V and 11 bases from J, with 10 bases in between. CDR3 protein: CASSQGSTPLHF. For the CDR3, the DNA is TGCGCCAGCAGTCAAGGGTCTACACCCCTCCACTTT.

In this sample, this clonotype turned up many times. The genes are TRBV6-1 and TRBJ1-1, with 9 bases aligning to TRBD1. Unmatched junction bases numbered 11, after V lost 10 bases and J lost 2 bases. The CDR3 runs to 15 residues. CDR1 and CDR2 (germline): MNHNS, SASEGT. The CDR3: CATLAGTGFNTEAFF. CDR3 nucleotides: TGTGCCACCTTGGCCGGGACAGGGTTTAACACTGAAGCTTTCTTT.

CDR3 nucleotides: TGTGCCAGCAGCCTACCGAGCGGGAGGGCCGGCAATGAGCAGTTCTTC. It yields the protein CASSLPSGRAGNEQFF. The chain combines TRBV7-9 with TRBJ2-1; 10 bases agree with TRBD2. Trimming cost V 5 bases and J 6 bases; bases outside gene matches: 10. CDR3 length: 16 amino acids. Germline loops: CDR1 SEHNR, CDR2 FQNEAQ (reference sequence). The full variable domain, rest sourced from reference TRBV7-9 and TRBJ2-1, is DTGVSQNPRHKITKRGQNVTFRCDPISEHNRLYWYRQTLGQGPEFLTYFQNEAQLEKSRLLSDRFSAERPKGSFSTLEIQRTEQGDSAMYLCASSLPSGRAGNEQFFGPGTRLTVL.

In this sample, this clonotype turned up a few times. The V and J genes are TRBV9 and TRBJ2-6; D call uncertain. The CDR3 loop spans 16 amino acids. Trimming took 0 bases from V and 0 from J, leaving 7 bases between them. CDR1 SGDLS and CDR2 YYNGEE come from the germline V gene. The CDR3 is CASSVGEYSGANVLTF. CDR3 in DNA: TGTGCCAGCAGCGTAGGAGAGTACTCTGGGGCCAACGTCCTGACTTTC.

This clonotype was seen ten or more times. The chain joins TRBV14 to TRBJ1-1; the D gene is possibly TRBD1 (5 bases). The germline V and J ends were trimmed by 1 base and 3 bases, with 12 bases remaining between them. From germline, CDR1 is SGHDN and CDR2 FVKESK. The length of the CDR3 is 15 residues. CDR3 nucleotides: TGTGCCAGCAGCCAAGGGCCCGGGGCTGACACTGAAGCTTTCTTT. This sequence encodes CASSQGPGADTEAFF. Combining the CDR3 with reference TRBV14 and TRBJ1-1 gives the whole variable domain EAGVTQFPSHSVIEKGQTVTLRCDPISGHDNLYWYRRVMGKEIKFLLHFVKESKQDESGMPNNRFLAERTGGTYSTLKVQPAELEDSGVYFCASSQGPGADTEAFFGQGTRLTVV.

A note on this clonotype: This sequence may be a read error, since a much larger clone differs from it by one base. This chain joins TRBV6-5 and TRBJ2-7, with 7 bases identical to TRBD1. The CDR3 is 12 amino acids. The germline V gene has CDR1 MNHEY and CDR2 SVGAGI. Trimming at V came to 6 bases and at J to 5 bases, leaving 4 bases not matched to a gene. The CDR3 loop is CASSRDSHEQYF. The CDR3 DNA reads as TGTGCCAGCAGCCGGGACAGCCACGAGCAGTACTTC.

This clonotype was detected a few times. This chain connects TRBV5-1 to TRBJ2-6; the D is unclear. CDR3 length: 15 residues. CDR1 SGHRS and CDR2 YFSETQ come from the germline V gene. Trimming took 4 bases from V and 0 from J, leaving 8 bases between them. CDR3 residues: CASSPRPSGANVLTF. Written as DNA, the CDR3 is TGCGCCAGCAGCCCCCGTCCCTCTGGGGCCAACGTCCTGACTTTC.

This clonotype was picked up a small number of times. The V call is TRBV4-2, the J call TRBJ2-3; possibly TRBD2 for D (5 bases). The V end was cut by 3 bases, the J end by 2 bases, with 12 bases between. Germline loops: CDR1 LGHNA, CDR2 YNFKEQ. The CDR3 sequence is 15 residues long. Written as DNA, the CDR3 is TGTGCCAGCAGCCAGGTACGAGGGCCCACAGATACGCAGTATTTT. This codes for CASSQVRGPTDTQYF.

This clonotype was picked up many times. The rearrangement uses TRBV20-1 and TRBJ1-4; a possible D gene is TRBD1 (6 bases). Germline CDR1 DFQATT, CDR2 SNEGSKA (reference sequence). V was shortened by 4 bases and J by 3 bases, with 9 bases between the two germline ends. The CDR3 has 13 amino acids. This chain's CDR3 is CSATGQSNEKLFF. In DNA form, the CDR3 reads TGCAGTGCTACAGGACAGTCTAATGAAAAACTGTTTTTT.

This clonotype was counted at least ten times. The chain carries TRBV3-1 and TRBJ1-5; D not resolved. In germline, CDR1 is LGHDT, CDR2 YNNKEL (reference sequence). The CDR3 has 13 residues. V gave up 3 bases and J gave up 7 bases, with 10 bases separating them. CDR3 region: CASSHGDSQPQHF. CDR3 DNA sequence: TGTGCCAGCAGCCATGGGGATTCACAGCCCCAGCATTTT.

This clonotype was observed many times. This chain joins TRBV5-1 and TRBJ2-7; 7 nucleotides align to TRBD1. The CDR3 runs to 15 residues. V shed 3 bases, J shed 5 bases, and the junction held 11 bases outside the gene matches. The V gene's germline CDR1 is SGHRS and CDR2 YFSETQ. CDR3: CASSWTGDLRNEQYF. In nucleotides, the CDR3 is TGCGCCAGCAGCTGGACAGGCGATCTGAGGAACGAGCAGTACTTC.

This clonotype has at least ten counts. This chain uses TRBV4-1 with TRBJ1-3; D gene uncertain. CDR3 length: 14 residues. The V gene's germline CDR1 is MGHRA and CDR2 YSYEKL. Deletions cut 1 base from V and 4 bases from J, with 8 bases between. CDR3 loop: CASSQGPGGNTIYF. CDR3 DNA: TGCGCCAGCAGCCAAGGACCAGGCGGAAACACCATATATTTT.

In its sample, this clonotype was seen many times. The rearrangement joins TRBV7-2 to TRBJ2-2; D gene uncertain. The CDR3 length is 18 residues. The germline gives CDR1 SGHTA, CDR2 FQGNSA. V lost 5 bases to trimming and J lost 0 bases, with 19 bases between them. In nucleotides, the CDR3 is TGTGCCAGCAGCCGCTCCGGGCTCAGAGGTACGAACACCGGGGAGCTGTTTTTT. This sequence encodes CASSRSGLRGTNTGELFF.